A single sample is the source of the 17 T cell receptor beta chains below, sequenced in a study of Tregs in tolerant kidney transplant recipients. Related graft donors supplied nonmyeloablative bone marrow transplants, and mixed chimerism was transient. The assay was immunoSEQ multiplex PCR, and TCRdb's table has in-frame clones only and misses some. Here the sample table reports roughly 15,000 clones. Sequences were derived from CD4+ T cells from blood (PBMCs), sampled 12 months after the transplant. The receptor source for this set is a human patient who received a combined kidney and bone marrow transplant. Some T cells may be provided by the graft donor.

CDR3 DNA (partial): TGTGCCATCAGCGCAGGGCCGAACTATGGC. Its translation: CAISAGPNYG. The full-length CDR3 reads as CAISAGPNYGYTF. The V call is TRBV10-3, the J call TRBJ1-2, with a tentative D call TRBD1 (5 bases). The CDR3 end falls 3 residues outside the read, so it is completed with the germline J gene. The CDR3 runs 13 residues. Trimming pared 6 bases from V and 2 bases from J, leaving 10 bases between. The germline CDR1 and CDR2 sequences are ENHRY and SYGVKD.

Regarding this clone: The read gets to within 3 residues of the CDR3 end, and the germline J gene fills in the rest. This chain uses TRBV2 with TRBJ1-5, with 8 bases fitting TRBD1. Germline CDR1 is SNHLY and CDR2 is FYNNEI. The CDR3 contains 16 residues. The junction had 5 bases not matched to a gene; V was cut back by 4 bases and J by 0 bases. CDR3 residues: CASSVLGQDSNQPQHF. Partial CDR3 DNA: TGTGCCAGCAGTGTTCTGGGACAGGATAGCAATCAGCCC. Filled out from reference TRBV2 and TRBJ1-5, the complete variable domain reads EPEVTQTPSHQVTQMGQEVILRCVPISNHLYFYWYRQILGQKVEFLVSFYNNEISEKSEIFDDQFSVERPDGSNFTLKIRSTKLEDSAMYFCASSVLGQDSNQPQHFGDGTRLSIL.

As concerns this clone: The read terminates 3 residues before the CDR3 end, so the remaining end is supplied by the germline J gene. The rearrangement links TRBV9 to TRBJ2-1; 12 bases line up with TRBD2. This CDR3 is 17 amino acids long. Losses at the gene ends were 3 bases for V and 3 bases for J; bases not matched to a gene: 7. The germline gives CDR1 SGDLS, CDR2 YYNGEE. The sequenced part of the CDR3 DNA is TGTGCCAGCAGCGAGGACCCGGGACTAGCGGGCTACAATGAG. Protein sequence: CASSEDPGLAGYNE. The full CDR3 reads CASSEDPGLAGYNEQFF.

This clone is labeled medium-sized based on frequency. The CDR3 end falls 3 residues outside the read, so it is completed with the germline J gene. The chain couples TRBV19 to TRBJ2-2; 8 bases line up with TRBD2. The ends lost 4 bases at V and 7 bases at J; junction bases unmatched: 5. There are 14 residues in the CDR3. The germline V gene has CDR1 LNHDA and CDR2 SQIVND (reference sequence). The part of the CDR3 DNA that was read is TGTGCCAGTAGTACCGGACTAGCCGGCGGGGAG. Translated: CASSTGLAGGE. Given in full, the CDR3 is CASSTGLAGGELFF.

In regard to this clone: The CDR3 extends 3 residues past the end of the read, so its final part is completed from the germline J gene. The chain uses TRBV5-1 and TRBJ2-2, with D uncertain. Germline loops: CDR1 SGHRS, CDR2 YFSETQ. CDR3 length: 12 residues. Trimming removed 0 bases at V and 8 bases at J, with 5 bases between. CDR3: CASSLEQGELFF. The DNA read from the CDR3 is TGCGCCAGCAGCTTGGAACAGGGGGAG.

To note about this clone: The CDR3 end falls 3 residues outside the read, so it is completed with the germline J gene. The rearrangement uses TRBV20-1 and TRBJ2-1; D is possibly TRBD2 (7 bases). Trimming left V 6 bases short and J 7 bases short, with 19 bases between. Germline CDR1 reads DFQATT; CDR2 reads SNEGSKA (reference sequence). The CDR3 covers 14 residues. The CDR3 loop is CSAGDYQRGNEQFF. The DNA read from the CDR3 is TGCAGTGCGGGGGACTACCAGAGGGGGAATGAG.

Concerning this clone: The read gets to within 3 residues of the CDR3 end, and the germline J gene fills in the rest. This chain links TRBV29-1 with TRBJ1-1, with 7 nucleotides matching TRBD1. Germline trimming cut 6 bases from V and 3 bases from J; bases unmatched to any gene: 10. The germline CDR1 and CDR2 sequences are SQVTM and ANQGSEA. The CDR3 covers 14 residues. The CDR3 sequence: CSVGTGVGYTEAFF. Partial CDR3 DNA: TGCAGCGTAGGTACAGGGGTGGGGTACACTGAA.

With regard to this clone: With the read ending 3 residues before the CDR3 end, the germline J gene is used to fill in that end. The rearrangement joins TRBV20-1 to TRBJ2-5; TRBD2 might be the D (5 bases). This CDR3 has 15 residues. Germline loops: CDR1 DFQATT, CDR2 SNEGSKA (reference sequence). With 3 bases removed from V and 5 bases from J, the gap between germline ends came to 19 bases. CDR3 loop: CSASPSRPGGETQYF. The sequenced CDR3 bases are TGCAGTGCTAGTCCCTCCAGACCCGGCGGGGAGACC.

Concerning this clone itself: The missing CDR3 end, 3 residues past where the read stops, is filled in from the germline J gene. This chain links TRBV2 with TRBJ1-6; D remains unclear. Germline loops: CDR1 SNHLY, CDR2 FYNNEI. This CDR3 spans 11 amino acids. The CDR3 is CASTGSAALHF. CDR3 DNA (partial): TGTGCCAGCACCGGGTCGGCGGCC. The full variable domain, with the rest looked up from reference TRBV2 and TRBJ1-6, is EPEVTQTPSHQVTQMGQEVILRCVPISNHLYFYWYRQILGQKVEFLVSFYNNEISEKSEIFDDQFSVERPDGSNFTLKIRSTKLEDSAMYFCASTGSAALHFGNGTRLTVT.

CDR3 sequence: CASSRTGSETQYF. The sequenced part of the CDR3 DNA is TGTGCCAGCAGCCGGACAGGGAGTGAGACC. The chain uses TRBV13 and TRBJ2-5; 8 nucleotides match TRBD1. The CDR3 goes on 3 residues after the read ends, and that part is filled in from the germline J gene. V dropped 5 bases and J dropped 5; count of bases not matched to a gene: 4. Germline V gene lookup returns CDR1 PRHDT and CDR2 FYEKMQ (reference sequence). CDR3 length: 13 residues.

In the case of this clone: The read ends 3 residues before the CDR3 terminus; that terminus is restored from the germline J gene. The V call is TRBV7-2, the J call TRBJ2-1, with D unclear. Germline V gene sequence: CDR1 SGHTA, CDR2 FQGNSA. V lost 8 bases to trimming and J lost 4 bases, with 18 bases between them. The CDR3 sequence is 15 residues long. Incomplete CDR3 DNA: TGTGCCAGCCGCCCCAGAATGACATTGTACAATGAG. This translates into CASRPRMTLYNE. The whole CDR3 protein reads CASRPRMTLYNEQFF.

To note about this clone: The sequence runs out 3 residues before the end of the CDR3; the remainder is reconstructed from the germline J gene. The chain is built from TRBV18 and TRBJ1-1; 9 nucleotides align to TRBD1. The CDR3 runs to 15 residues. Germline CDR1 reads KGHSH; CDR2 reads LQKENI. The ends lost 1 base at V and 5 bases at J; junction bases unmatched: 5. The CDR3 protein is CASSPQSTGGTEAFF. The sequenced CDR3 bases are TGTGCCAGCTCACCACAATCGACAGGGGGAACTGAA.

The DNA read from the CDR3 is TGTGCCAGCAGTTCCCCGGACAGGGTTCAAGAGACC. Its translation is CASSSPDRVQET. The whole CDR3 region reads CASSSPDRVQETQYF. The rearrangement links TRBV6-2 or TRBV6-3 to TRBJ2-5; TRBD1 aligns across 8 bases. The read terminates 3 residues before the CDR3 end, so the remaining end is supplied by the germline J gene. The CDR3 has 15 residues. The germline CDR1 and CDR2 sequences are MNHEY and SVGEGT. The J segment lost 2 bases and the V segment lost 4 bases, leaving 6 bases of the junction unmatched.

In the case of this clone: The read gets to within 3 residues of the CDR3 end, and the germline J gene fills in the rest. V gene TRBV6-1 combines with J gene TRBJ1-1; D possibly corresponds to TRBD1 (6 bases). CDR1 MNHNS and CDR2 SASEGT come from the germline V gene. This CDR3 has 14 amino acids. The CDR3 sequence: CASSASGGAEEAFF. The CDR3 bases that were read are TGTGCCAGCAGTGCCTCCGGGGGGGCCGAGGAA.

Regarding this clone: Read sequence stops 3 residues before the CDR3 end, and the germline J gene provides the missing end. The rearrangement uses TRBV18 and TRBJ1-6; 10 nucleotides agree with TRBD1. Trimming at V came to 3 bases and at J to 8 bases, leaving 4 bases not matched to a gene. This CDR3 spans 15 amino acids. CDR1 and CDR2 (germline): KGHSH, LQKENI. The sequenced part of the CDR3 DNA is TGTGCCAGCTCACCGGACAGGGGGTTTTATTCACCC. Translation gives CASSPDRGFYSP. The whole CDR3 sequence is CASSPDRGFYSPLHF.

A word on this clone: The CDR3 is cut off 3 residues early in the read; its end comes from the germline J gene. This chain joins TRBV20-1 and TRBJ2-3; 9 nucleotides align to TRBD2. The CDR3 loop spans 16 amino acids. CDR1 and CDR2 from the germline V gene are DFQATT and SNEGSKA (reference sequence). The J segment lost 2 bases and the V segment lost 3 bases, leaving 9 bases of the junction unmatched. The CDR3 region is CSASWALAGFTDTQYF. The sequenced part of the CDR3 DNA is TGCAGTGCTAGTTGGGCACTAGCGGGCTTCACAGATACG.

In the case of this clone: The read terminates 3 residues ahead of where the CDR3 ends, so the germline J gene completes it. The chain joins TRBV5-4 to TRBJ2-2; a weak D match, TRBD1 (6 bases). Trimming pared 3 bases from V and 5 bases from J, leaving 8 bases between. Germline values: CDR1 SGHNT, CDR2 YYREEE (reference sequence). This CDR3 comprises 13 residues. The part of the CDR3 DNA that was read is TGTGCCAGCAGCTCAGGACAGACCGGGGAG. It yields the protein CASSSGQTGE. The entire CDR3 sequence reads CASSSGQTGELFF.